Below, 30 T cell receptor beta chains from the same sample are listed, as sequenced in a study of CD8 T cells in ankylosing spondylitis (dated by TCRdb to 2016 to 2017). The library came from 5' RACE. Sequencing took place on an Illumina HiSeq 2500. Using fastp trimming at Q25 and MiXCR clonotype assembly, TCRdb reanalyzed the public sequencing data and kept in-frame beta chains. CDR3 protein duplicates are merged, each entry listing the most common genes and DNA. In this sample the table shows roughly 700,000 distinct CDR3 sequences, 15% to 20% of which occur a single time. Around 19% of the sample goes to the ten largest clones. These receptors have no known antigen. Results and caveats for the whole study, not just this receptor: A TCR beta motif made up of roughly eight highly homologous amino acid variants appeared to be characteristic of blood from ankylosing spondylitis patients.

The sample comprised blood, either unsorted or a sorted T cell fraction (not recorded which). All receptors come from a male donor with ankylosing spondylitis.

This chain connects TRBV21-1 to TRBJ2-1; TRBD2 reflects the table's D call only, with no check against the DNA. TRBV21-1 is designated a pseudogene. The CDR3 sequence is 12 residues long. CDR3: CASGAGGNEQFF. The CDR3 DNA reads as TGTGCCAGCGGGGCAGGAGGGAATGAGCAGTTCTTC.

The V and J genes are TRBV4-3 and TRBJ2-7; D may match TRBD1 or TRBD2 (6 bases each). The CDR3 is 15 residues long. V was trimmed by 0 bases and J by 5 bases, leaving 14 bases between them. Germline V gene data show CDR1 as LGHNA and CDR2 as YSLEER. CDR3 sequence (DNA): TGCGCCAGCAGCCAAGATACTTGGGGGGCTAACGAGCAGTACTTC. Amino acid sequence: CASSQDTWGANEQYF.

The sample holds a few counts of this clonotype. V and J are TRBV6-1 and TRBJ1-1, with D tentatively TRBD1 (5 bases). The CDR3 is 14 residues long. Germline-derived CDR1 and CDR2 are MNHNS and SASEGT. V was shortened by 7 bases and J by 1 base, with 13 bases between the two germline ends. In nucleotides, the CDR3 is TGTGCCAGCACTCCACAGGTACCGAACACTGAAGCTTTCTTT. Translation gives CASTPQVPNTEAFF.

The chain combines TRBV29-1 with TRBJ2-3; D call uncertain. CDR3 length: 11 amino acids. The V and J ends lost 8 bases and 6 bases respectively, with 12 bases between them. The V gene's germline CDR1 is SQVTM and CDR2 ANQGSEA. The CDR3 protein is CSSNGDDTQYF. The CDR3 DNA sequence: TGCAGCAGCAATGGAGATGATACGCAGTATTTT.

The rearrangement joins TRBV4-3 to TRBJ1-2; the match to TRBD1 covers 7 bases. This CDR3 region has 14 residues. V shed 4 bases and J 4 bases; nucleotides not matched to a gene: 6. The germline V gene has CDR1 LGHNA and CDR2 YSLEER. CDR3 sequence reads: CASSPYRGGYGYTF. In DNA, the CDR3 is TGCGCCAGCAGCCCCTACAGGGGAGGCTATGGCTACACCTTC.

V usage is TRBV20-1 and J usage is TRBJ2-7; 8 bases line up with TRBD2. Germline CDR1 is DFQATT and CDR2 is SNEGSKA (reference sequence). CDR3 length: 14 residues. J lost 0 bases, V lost 6 bases, and 7 bases had no gene match. The DNA of the CDR3 is TGCAGTGCCGGGTCGGGAGGGAGCTCCTACGAGCAGTACTTC. It codes for CSAGSGGSSYEQYF.

This clonotype was seen at least ten times. The chain carries TRBV5-1 and TRBJ2-7; TRBD2 aligns across 8 bases. This CDR3 is built from 15 residues. The germline V gene encodes CDR1 SGHRS and CDR2 YFSETQ. V shed 4 bases, J shed 2 bases, and the junction held 8 bases outside the gene matches. In nucleotides, the CDR3 is TGCGCCAGCAGCCGCCGTGAGCGGGAGCCCTACGAGCAGTACTTC. Protein: CASSRREREPYEQYF.

In this sample, this clonotype turned up a few times. This rearrangement joins TRBV5-1 to TRBJ2-5, with D possibly matching TRBD2 (6 bases). Per germline, CDR1 SGHRS and CDR2 YFSETQ. The CDR3 loop spans 13 amino acids. The ends were cut back, 4 bases at V and 6 bases at J, with 13 bases in the middle. CDR3 sequence: CASSPEGRQTQYF. For the CDR3, the DNA is TGCGCCAGCAGCCCGGAGGGGCGCCAGACCCAGTACTTC. Full variable domain (remainder filled in from reference TRBV5-1 and TRBJ2-5): KAGVTQTPRYLIKTRGQQVTLSCSPISGHRSVSWYQQTPGQGLQFLFEYFSETQRNKGNFPGRFSGRQFSNSRSEMNVSTLELGDSALYLCASSPEGRQTQYFGPGTRLLVL.

The chain employs TRBV19 and TRBJ1-2, with 8 positions matching TRBD1. CDR1 is LNHDA, CDR2 SQIVND, per germline (reference sequence). The CDR3 length is 17 residues. Unmatched junction bases numbered 12, after V lost 0 bases and J lost 6 bases. The CDR3, as DNA: TGTGCCAGTAGTATAGATCTCTTCCGACAGGGGAGCGATGGCTACACCTTC. This codes for CASSIDLFRQGSDGYTF.

This clonotype was counted between two and nine times. This chain links TRBV5-1 with TRBJ2-3; 8 nucleotides match TRBD2. CDR1 is SGHRS, CDR2 YFSETQ, per germline. This CDR3 contains 17 residues. Germline trimming cut 2 bases from V and 0 bases from J; bases unmatched to any gene: 8. The CDR3 DNA follows: TGCGCCAGCAGCTTCGCGGGGGGCCAATCTAGCACAGATACGCAGTATTTT. Amino acid sequence: CASSFAGGQSSTDTQYF.

The sample holds many counts of this clonotype. This chain joins TRBV5-1 and TRBJ1-5; D remains ambiguous. The CDR3 contains 13 residues. Germline assignment: CDR1 SGHRS and CDR2 YFSETQ. Trimming took 4 bases from V and 4 from J, leaving 9 bases between them. The CDR3 DNA reads TGCGCCAGCAGCCCTGATGTAAATCAGCCCCAGCATTTT. Its translation is CASSPDVNQPQHF.

This clonotype has just a few counts. This chain links TRBV7-9 with TRBJ2-2; weak D call: TRBD2 (5 bases). Trimming stripped 0 bases from V and 5 bases from J, with 10 bases between. Germline V gives CDR1 SEHNR, CDR2 FQNEAQ (reference sequence). The CDR3 loop spans 15 amino acids. Here the CDR3 DNA reads TGTGCCAGCAGCTTAGCGAGGGCTCGGACCGGGGAGCTGTTTTTT. This encodes CASSLARARTGELFF.

This clonotype appeared a few times. The chain couples TRBV13 to TRBJ2-7, with D unclear. This CDR3 contains 14 residues. CDR1 is PRHDT, CDR2 FYEKMQ, per germline (reference sequence). Trimming removed 1 base at V and 2 bases at J, with 9 bases between. The CDR3 loop reads CASSLDPGTYEQYF. In DNA form, the CDR3 reads TGTGCCAGCAGCTTAGACCCTGGCACCTACGAGCAGTACTTC. The full variable domain, completed using reference TRBV13 and TRBJ2-7, is AAGVIQSPRHLIKEKRETATLKCYPIPRHDTVYWYQQGPGQDPQFLISFYEKMQSDKGSIPDRFSAQQFSDYHSELNMSSLELGDSALYFCASSLDPGTYEQYFGPGTRLTVT.

This clonotype was counted a few times. The chain carries TRBV4-3 and TRBJ2-3; D gene unclear. The CDR3 totals 18 residues. Germline V gene sequence: CDR1 LGHNA, CDR2 YSLEER. Deletions cut 5 bases from V and 4 bases from J, with 25 bases between. DNA of the CDR3: TGCGCCAGCAGCAACACGCTCTTGGAGAAGCCCTTTCCAGATACGCAGTATTTT. Translated, it gives CASSNTLLEKPFPDTQYF.

The V call is TRBV10-3, the J call TRBJ1-3, with D unresolved. The CDR3 totals 16 residues. Germline CDR1 is ENHRY and CDR2 is SYGVKD. Trimming pared 10 bases from V and 2 bases from J, leaving 21 bases between. The CDR3 DNA is TGTGCCACCCGTCAATTGGACCGTGGGGCTGGAAACACCATATATTTT. It translates to CATRQLDRGAGNTIYF.

This sequence joins TRBV4-1 and TRBJ2-7, with D tentatively TRBD2 (5 bases). The germline gives CDR1 MGHRA, CDR2 YSYEKL. The CDR3 length is 16 residues. V lost 0 bases and J lost 3, with 15 bases in between. CDR3 amino acids: CASSQDEETMGYEQYF. Here the CDR3 DNA reads TGCGCCAGCAGCCAAGATGAAGAGACTATGGGCTACGAGCAGTACTTC.

The chain joins TRBV20-1 to TRBJ2-7; 8 positions match TRBD2. The CDR3 runs to 15 residues. The germline V gene encodes CDR1 DFQATT and CDR2 SNEGSKA (reference sequence). V was pared by 5 bases and J by 0 bases, with 9 bases of the junction left unmatched. As DNA, the CDR3 is TGCAGTGCTCACCCCCCCGGGACTAGCTCCTACGAGCAGTACTTC. Amino acid sequence: CSAHPPGTSSYEQYF.

This clonotype has ten or more counts. The V call is TRBV5-1, the J call TRBJ2-5, with TRBD2 identical over 8 bases. V trimming: 0 bases; J trimming: 4 bases; junction bases outside the gene matches: 5. Germline V gives CDR1 SGHRS, CDR2 YFSETQ. The CDR3 is 15 amino acids. Here the CDR3 reads CASSLGSLAGETQYF. Here the CDR3 DNA reads TGCGCCAGCAGCTTGGGGTCTCTAGCGGGAGAGACCCAGTACTTC.

The chain has TRBV18 and TRBJ2-5; possibly TRBD2 for D (6 bases). The germline V gene encodes CDR1 KGHSH and CDR2 LQKENI. The ends were cut back, 6 bases at V and 5 bases at J, with 13 bases in the middle. CDR3 length: 13 residues. The CDR3 loop reads CASSRASVETQYF. The CDR3, as DNA: TGTGCCAGCTCGCGCGCTAGCGTGGAGACCCAGTACTTC.

The chain uses TRBV10-3 and TRBJ2-3; tentative D call: TRBD1 (6 bases). The ends were cut back, 10 bases at V and 3 bases at J, with 23 bases in the middle. Germline V lookup: CDR1 ENHRY, CDR2 SYGVKD. The CDR3 is 16 amino acids. DNA of the CDR3: TGTGCCACCTCCGGGCCGGACAGCGTGTATACAGATACGCAGTATTTT. It translates to CATSGPDSVYTDTQYF.

A few counts support this clonotype. V usage is TRBV5-1 and J usage is TRBJ2-7, with D perhaps TRBD2 (5 bases). The CDR3 loop spans 13 amino acids. Germline CDR1 is SGHRS and CDR2 is YFSETQ. V was cut by 1 base and J by 7 bases, with 12 bases left in between. This chain's CDR3 is CASSLLYPGEQYF. For the CDR3, the DNA is TGCGCCAGCAGCTTGCTCTACCCGGGGGAGCAGTACTTC.

The gene calls are TRBV5-5 and TRBJ1-6, with D maybe TRBD1 (6 bases). Germline V gene sequence: CDR1 SGHKS, CDR2 YYEKEE (reference sequence). The CDR3 has 16 amino acids. V was trimmed by 2 bases and J by 5 bases, leaving 14 bases between them. The CDR3 spells CASSLQGPSHNSPLHF. CDR3 DNA: TGTGCCAGCAGCTTACAGGGCCCCTCACATAATTCACCCCTCCACTTT.

This chain links TRBV7-2 with TRBJ2-5, with 7 bases aligning to TRBD1. With 1 base clipped from V and 6 bases from J, the junction kept 8 bases outside the gene matches. CDR1 is SGHTA and CDR2 is FQGNSA in the germline V gene. The CDR3 spans 15 residues. The CDR3 nucleotides are TGTGCCAGCAGCTTAGAATGGGGGACAGATAAGACCCAGTACTTC. It encodes CASSLEWGTDKTQYF. Full variable domain (missing parts from reference TRBV7-2 and TRBJ2-5): GAGVSQSPSNKVTEKGKDVELRCDPISGHTALYWYRQSLGQGLEFLIYFQGNSAPDKSGLPSDRFSAERTGGSVSTLTIQRTQQEDSAVYLCASSLEWGTDKTQYFGPGTRLLVL.

This clonotype appeared a few times. The J gene is TRBJ2-5, the V gene TRBV20-1, with 10 bases lining up with TRBD2. The CDR3 is 17 residues long. The J segment lost 0 bases and the V segment lost 0 bases, leaving 7 bases of the junction unmatched. The germline V gene encodes CDR1 DFQATT and CDR2 SNEGSKA (reference sequence). DNA for the CDR3: TGCAGTGCTAGAGATGACCGACTAGCGGGCCACCAAGAGACCCAGTACTTC. As protein: CSARDDRLAGHQETQYF.

This clonotype was seen a handful of times. The J gene is TRBJ2-7, the V gene TRBV7-8; TRBD2 aligns across 10 bases. This CDR3 contains 16 residues. The V gene's germline CDR1 is SGHVS and CDR2 FQNEAQ. Trimming took 2 bases from V and 0 from J; bases not matched to a gene: 4. CDR3 nucleotide sequence: TGTGCCAGCAGCTTAAGAGCGGGAGGGTACTCCTACGAGCAGTACTTC. It is translated as CASSLRAGGYSYEQYF. Filled out from reference TRBV7-8 and TRBJ2-7, the complete variable domain reads GAGVSQSPRYKVAKRGQDVALRCDPISGHVSLFWYQQALGQGPEFLTYFQNEAQLDKSGLPSDRFFAERPEGSVSTLKIQRTQQEDSAVYLCASSLRAGGYSYEQYFGPGTRLTVT.

The chain employs TRBV20-1 and TRBJ1-4, with TRBD1 identical over 9 bases. J gave up 12 bases and V 4 bases, and 6 bases lay outside the gene matches. The CDR3 is 12 amino acids. Looked up from germline, CDR1 is DFQATT and CDR2 is SNEGSKA (reference sequence). CDR3 residues: CSATRDREELFF. The CDR3 coding sequence is TGCAGTGCTACCCGGGACAGGGAGGAACTGTTTTTT.

The chain combines TRBV4-1 with TRBJ2-5; 7 nucleotides line up with TRBD2. After removal of 1 base from V and 5 bases from J, the junction contained 4 bases not matched to a gene. The CDR3 is 14 amino acids. Germline loops: CDR1 MGHRA, CDR2 YSYEKL. Written as DNA, the CDR3 is TGCGCCAGCAGCCAAGCTCAGCGGGGTGAGACCCAGTACTTC. Its translation: CASSQAQRGETQYF.

This rearrangement joins TRBV20-1 to TRBJ2-1, with D tentatively TRBD2 (6 bases). The CDR3 has 14 amino acids. Germline CDR1 DFQATT, CDR2 SNEGSKA (reference sequence). The V end was cut by 0 bases, the J end by 7 bases, with 13 bases between. The DNA of the CDR3 is TGCAGTGCTAGAGACCTGGGGGGAGGAAATGAGCAGTTCTTC. Encoded protein: CSARDLGGGNEQFF.

This clonotype was counted ten times or more. The gene calls are TRBV7-2 and TRBJ2-7; D is tentatively TRBD1 or TRBD2 (5 bases each). Per the germline V gene, CDR1 is SGHTA and CDR2 is FQGNSA. Trimming shortened V by 5 bases and J by 11 bases, and 19 bases separated the two germline ends. This CDR3 contains 13 residues. CDR3 in DNA: TGTGCCAGCAGCGTACCGGGACCCCAGGCAAAGTACTTC. This sequence encodes CASSVPGPQAKYF.

The V call is TRBV4-1, the J call TRBJ2-7; D gene uncertain. V lost 0 bases, J lost 1 base, and 10 bases lay in between. The CDR3 runs to 15 residues. The germline V gene has CDR1 MGHRA and CDR2 YSYEKL. This CDR3 reads CASSQDHLGSYEQYF. In DNA, the CDR3 is TGCGCCAGCAGCCAAGATCACCTAGGGTCCTACGAGCAGTACTTC.